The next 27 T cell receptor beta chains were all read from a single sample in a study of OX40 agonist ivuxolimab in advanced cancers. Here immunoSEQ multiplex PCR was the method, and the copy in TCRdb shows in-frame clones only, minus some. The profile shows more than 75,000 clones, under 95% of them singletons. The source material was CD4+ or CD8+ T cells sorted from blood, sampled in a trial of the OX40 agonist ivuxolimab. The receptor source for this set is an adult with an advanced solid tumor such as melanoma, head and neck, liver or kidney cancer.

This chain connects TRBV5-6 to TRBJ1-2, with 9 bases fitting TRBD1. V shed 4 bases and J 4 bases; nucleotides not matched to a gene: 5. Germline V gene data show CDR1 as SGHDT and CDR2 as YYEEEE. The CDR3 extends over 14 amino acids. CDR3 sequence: CASSPDRGFYGYTF. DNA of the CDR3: TGTGCCAGCAGCCCGGACAGGGGATTCTATGGCTACACCTTC.

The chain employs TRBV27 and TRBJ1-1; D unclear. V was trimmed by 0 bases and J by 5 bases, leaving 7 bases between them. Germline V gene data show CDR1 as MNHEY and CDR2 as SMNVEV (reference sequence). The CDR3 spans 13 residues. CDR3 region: CASSLSGGTEAFF. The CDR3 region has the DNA TGTGCCAGCAGTTTATCCGGAGGTACTGAAGCTTTCTTT.

CDR3 sequence reads: CASTPNSGGSEQFF. CDR3 DNA sequence: TGTGCCAGCACCCCGAATAGCGGGGGTAGTGAGCAGTTCTTC. The chain combines TRBV11-2 with TRBJ2-1, with 9 bases aligning to TRBD2. Looked up from germline, CDR1 is SGHAT and CDR2 is FQNNGV. The J segment lost 9 bases and the V segment lost 7 bases, leaving 10 bases of the junction unmatched. The CDR3 extends over 14 amino acids. Based on the CDR3 plus reference TRBV11-2 and TRBJ2-1, the full variable domain is EAGVAQSPRYKIIEKRQSVAFWCNPISGHATLYWYQQILGQGPKLLIQFQNNGVVDDSQLPKDRFSAERLKGVDSTLKIQPAKLEDSAVYLCASTPNSGGSEQFFGPGTRLTVL.

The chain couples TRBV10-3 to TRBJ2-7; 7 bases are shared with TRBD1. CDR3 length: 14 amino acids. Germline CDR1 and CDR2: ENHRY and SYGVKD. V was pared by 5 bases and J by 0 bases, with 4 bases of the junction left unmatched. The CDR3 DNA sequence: TGTGCCATCAGTTCCCGGGACAGCTCCTACGAGCAGTACTTC. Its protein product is CAISSRDSSYEQYF.

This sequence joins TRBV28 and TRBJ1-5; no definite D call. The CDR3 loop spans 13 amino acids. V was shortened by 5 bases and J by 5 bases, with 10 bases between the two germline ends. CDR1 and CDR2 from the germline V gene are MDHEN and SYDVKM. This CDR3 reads CASSIPLYQPQHF. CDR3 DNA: TGTGCCAGCAGTATCCCCCTTTATCAGCCCCAGCATTTT.

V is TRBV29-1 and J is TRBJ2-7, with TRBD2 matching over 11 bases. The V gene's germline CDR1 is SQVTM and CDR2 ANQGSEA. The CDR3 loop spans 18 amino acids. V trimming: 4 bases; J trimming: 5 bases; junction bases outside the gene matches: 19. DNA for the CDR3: TGCAGCGTTGTCAGTAGCGGGAGGGCCAAATGGGACCCCGACGAGCAGTACTTC. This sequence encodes CSVVSSGRAKWDPDEQYF.

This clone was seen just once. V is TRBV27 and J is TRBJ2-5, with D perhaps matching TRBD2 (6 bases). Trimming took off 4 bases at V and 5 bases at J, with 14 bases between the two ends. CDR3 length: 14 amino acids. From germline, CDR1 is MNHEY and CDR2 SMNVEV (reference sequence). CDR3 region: CASSSSEVGETQYF. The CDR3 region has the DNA TGTGCCAGCAGTTCTAGCGAAGTAGGCGAGACCCAGTACTTC.

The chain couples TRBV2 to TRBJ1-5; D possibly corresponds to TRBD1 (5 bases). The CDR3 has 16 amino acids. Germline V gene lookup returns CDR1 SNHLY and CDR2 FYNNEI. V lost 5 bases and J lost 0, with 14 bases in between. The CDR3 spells CASSSQGGDSNQPQHF. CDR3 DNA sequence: TGTGCCAGCAGTTCCCAGGGAGGGGATAGCAATCAGCCCCAGCATTTT.

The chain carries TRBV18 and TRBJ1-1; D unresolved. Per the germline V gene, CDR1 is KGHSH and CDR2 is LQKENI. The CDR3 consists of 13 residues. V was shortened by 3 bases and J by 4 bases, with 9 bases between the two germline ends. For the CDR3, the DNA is TGTGCCAGCTCACCTGCGGGTGGCACTGAAGCTTTCTTT. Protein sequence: CASSPAGGTEAFF.

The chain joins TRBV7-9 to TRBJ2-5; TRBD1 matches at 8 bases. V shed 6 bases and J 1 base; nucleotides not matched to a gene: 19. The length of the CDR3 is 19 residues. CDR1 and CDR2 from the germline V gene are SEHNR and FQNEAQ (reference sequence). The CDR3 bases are TGTGCCAGCAGTCGTTCTATCACGGACAGGGTTTATTTCCAAGAGACCCAGTACTTC. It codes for CASSRSITDRVYFQETQYF.

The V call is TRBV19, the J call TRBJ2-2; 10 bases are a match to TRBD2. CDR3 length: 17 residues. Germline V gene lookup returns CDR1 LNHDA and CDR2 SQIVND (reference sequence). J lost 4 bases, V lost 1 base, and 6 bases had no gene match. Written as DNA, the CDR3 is TGTGCCAGTAGTATAGCAGAGCGGGGGGGCCTCACCGGGGAGCTGTTTTTT. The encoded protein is CASSIAERGGLTGELFF.

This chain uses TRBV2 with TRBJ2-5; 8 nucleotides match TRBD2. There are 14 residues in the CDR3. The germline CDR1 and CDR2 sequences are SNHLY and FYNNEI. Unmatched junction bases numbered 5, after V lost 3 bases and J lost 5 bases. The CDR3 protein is CASSDRTSLETQYF. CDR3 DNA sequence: TGTGCCAGCAGTGATCGGACTAGCTTGGAGACCCAGTACTTC.

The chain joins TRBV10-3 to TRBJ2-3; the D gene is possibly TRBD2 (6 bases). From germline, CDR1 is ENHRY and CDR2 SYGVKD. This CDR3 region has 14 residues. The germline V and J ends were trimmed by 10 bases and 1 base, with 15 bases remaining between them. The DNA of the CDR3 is TGTGCCACCCACCAGACTAGTGGCACAGATACGCAGTATTTT. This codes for CATHQTSGTDTQYF.

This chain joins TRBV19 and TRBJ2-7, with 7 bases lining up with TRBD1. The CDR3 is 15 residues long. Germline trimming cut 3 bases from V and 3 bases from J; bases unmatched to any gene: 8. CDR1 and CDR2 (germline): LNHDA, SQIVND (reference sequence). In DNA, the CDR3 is TGTGCCAGTAGTATCTCACAGGGGCAGGGCTACGAGCAGTACTTC. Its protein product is CASSISQGQGYEQYF.

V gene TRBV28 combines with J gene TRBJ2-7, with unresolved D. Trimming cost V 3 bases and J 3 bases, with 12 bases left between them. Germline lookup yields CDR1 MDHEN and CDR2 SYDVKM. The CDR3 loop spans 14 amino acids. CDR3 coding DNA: TGTGCCAGCAGTTTGAGTGGGAAGGGCTACGAGCAGTACTTC. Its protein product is CASSLSGKGYEQYF.

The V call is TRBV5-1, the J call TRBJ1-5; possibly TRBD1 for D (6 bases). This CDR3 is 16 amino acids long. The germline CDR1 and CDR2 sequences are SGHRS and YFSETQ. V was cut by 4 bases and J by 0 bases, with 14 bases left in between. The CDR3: CASSPPGQHSNQPQHF. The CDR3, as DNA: TGCGCCAGCAGCCCTCCGGGACAACATAGCAATCAGCCCCAGCATTTT.

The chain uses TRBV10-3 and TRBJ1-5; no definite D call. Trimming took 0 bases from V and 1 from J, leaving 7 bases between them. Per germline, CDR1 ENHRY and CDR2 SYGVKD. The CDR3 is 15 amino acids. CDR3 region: CAISESQRSNQPQHF. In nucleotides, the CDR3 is TGTGCCATCAGTGAGTCGCAGCGGAGCAATCAGCCCCAGCATTTT.

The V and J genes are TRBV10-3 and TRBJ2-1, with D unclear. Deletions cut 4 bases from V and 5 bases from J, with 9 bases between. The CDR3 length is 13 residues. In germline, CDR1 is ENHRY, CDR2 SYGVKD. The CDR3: CAISGRQDNEQFF. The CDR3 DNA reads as TGTGCCATCAGTGGACGGCAGGACAATGAGCAGTTCTTC.

CDR3: CATSTRTGGFSTDTQYF. The CDR3 region has the DNA TGTGCCACCAGCACCAGGACAGGGGGGTTTAGCACAGATACGCAGTATTTT. The chain joins TRBV15 to TRBJ2-3, with 10 bases identical to TRBD1. V shed 4 bases and J 0 bases; nucleotides not matched to a gene: 7. The germline V gene has CDR1 LNHNV and CDR2 YYDKDF (reference sequence). The CDR3 has 17 amino acids.

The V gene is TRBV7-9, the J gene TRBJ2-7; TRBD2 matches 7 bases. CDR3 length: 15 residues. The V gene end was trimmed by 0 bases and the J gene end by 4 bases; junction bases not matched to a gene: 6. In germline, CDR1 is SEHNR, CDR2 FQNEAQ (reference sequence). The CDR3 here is CASSLAEGRGYEQYF. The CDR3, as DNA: TGTGCCAGCAGCTTAGCAGAGGGGAGGGGATACGAGCAGTACTTC.

CDR3 sequence: CASSGQGMGQETQYF. As DNA, the CDR3 is TGTGCCAGCTCAGGTCAAGGGATGGGGCAAGAGACCCAGTACTTC. This chain uses TRBV18 with TRBJ2-5; D ambiguous. The CDR3 is made up of 15 amino acids. CDR1 is KGHSH, CDR2 LQKENI, per germline. The V and J ends lost 5 bases and 2 bases respectively, with 15 bases between them.

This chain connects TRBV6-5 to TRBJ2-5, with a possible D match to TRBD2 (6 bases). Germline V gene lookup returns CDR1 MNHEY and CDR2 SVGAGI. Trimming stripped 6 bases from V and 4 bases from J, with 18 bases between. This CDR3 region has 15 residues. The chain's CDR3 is CASRTREVDGETQYF. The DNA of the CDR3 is TGTGCCAGCAGAACCAGGGAGGTTGACGGAGAGACCCAGTACTTC.

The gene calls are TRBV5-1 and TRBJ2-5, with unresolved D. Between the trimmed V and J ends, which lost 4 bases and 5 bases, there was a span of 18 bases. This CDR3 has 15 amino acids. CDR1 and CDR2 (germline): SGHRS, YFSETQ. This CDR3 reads CASSPLGGEQETQYF. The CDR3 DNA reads TGCGCCAGCAGCCCCCTCGGTGGGGAACAGGAGACCCAGTACTTC.

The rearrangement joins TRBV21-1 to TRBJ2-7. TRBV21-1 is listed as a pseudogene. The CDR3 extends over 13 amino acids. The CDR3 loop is CASSPGTASWQYF. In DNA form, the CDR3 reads TGTGCCAGCAGCCCTGGTACGGCCAGTTGGCAGTACTTC.

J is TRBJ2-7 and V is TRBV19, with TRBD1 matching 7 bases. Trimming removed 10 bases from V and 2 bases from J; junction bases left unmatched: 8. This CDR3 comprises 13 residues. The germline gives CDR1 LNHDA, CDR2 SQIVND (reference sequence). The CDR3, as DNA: TGTGCCACCCAAGAGGGACAGACCTACGAGCAGTACTTC. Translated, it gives CATQEGQTYEQYF.

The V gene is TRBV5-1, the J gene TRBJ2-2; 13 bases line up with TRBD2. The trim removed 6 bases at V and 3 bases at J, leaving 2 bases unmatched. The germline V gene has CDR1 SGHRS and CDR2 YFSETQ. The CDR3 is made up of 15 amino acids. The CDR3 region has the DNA TGCGCCAGCACGACTAGCGGGGGGCACACCGGGGAGCTGTTTTTT. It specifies CASTTSGGHTGELFF.

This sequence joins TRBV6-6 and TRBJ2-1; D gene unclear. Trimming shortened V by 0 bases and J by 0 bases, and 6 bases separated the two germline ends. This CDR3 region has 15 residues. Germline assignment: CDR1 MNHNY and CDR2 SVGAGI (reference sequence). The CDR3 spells CASSYSESSYNEQFF. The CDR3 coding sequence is TGTGCCAGCAGTTACTCTGAGAGCTCCTACAATGAGCAGTTCTTC.